This TCR beta chain appears in the sequencing data of a study of T cell clonality in common variable immunodeficiency. Study results and caveats: Common variable immunodeficiency TCR beta sequences reportedly had fewer deletions and N-nucleotide insertions.

This clone was seen many times. Its target is not known. The DNA ends 3 residues before the CDR3 does, and the rest of the CDR3 is filled in from the germline J gene. V was cut by 3 bases and J by 3 bases, with 10 bases left in between. The CDR3 spans 13 residues. In germline, CDR1 is DFQATT, CDR2 SNEGSKA (reference sequence). Assay used: immunoSEQ multiplex PCR; TCRdb lists only in-frame clones, some missing. The sample is made up of about 28,000 clones, none counted only once. The receptor was isolated from a human donor with common variable immunodeficiency. The V and J genes are TRBV20-1 and TRBJ2-3; the D gene is possibly TRBD2 (6 bases). The sample consisted of peripheral blood mononuclear cells. Incomplete CDR3 DNA: TGCAGTGCTAGCCCAGGGAGGACAGATACG. It encodes CSASPGRTDT. From start to end, the CDR3 is CSASPGRTDTQYF.